Listed below are T cell receptor beta chains from one sample, sequenced in a study of control samples from healthy donors and cancer patients. The assay was immunoSEQ multiplex PCR, and TCRdb's table has in-frame clones only and misses some. Altogether 95,000 to 100,000 clones are present, roughly 89% being singletons, with the ten largest covering about 8%. Material for sequencing was blood. The receptor source for this set is a man aged 25-40 years in good health. Both conserved end residues are part of each CDR3. D genes are given only for firm matches. Clone size, where shown, is once, few, many, or a class for clones that have expanded.

V	size	J	D	CDR3	DNA
TRBV18	NA	TRBJ2-3	NA	CASSPTGQPWADTQYF	TGTGCCAGCTCACCAACGGGCCAACCTTGGGCCGATACGCAGTATTTT
TRBV30	NA	TRBJ2-2	NA	CAWSYRDRRGTGELFF	TGTGCCTGGAGTTACAGAGACAGGCGAGGCACCGGGGAGCTGTTTTTT
TRBV10-3	NA	TRBJ2-3	NA	CAISESGDRTDTQYF	TGTGCCATCAGTGAGTCTGGAGACCGCACAGATACGCAGTATTTT
TRBV9	once	TRBJ1-2	NA	CASSVDSANYGYTF	TGTGCCAGCAGCGTAGACTCCGCAAACTATGGCTACACCTTC
TRBV5-1	NA	TRBJ2-1	TRBD1	CASSLEGTGGSQFF	TGCGCCAGCAGCTTGGAAGGGACAGGGGGATCTCAGTTCTTC
TRBV11-1	NA	TRBJ1-5	NA	CASNLTGNQPQHF	TGTGCCAGCAACTTAACGGGGAATCAGCCCCAGCATTTT
TRBV28	NA	TRBJ1-2	TRBD1	CASSLRGRHYGYTF	TGTGCCAGCAGTTTAAGGGGGCGACACTATGGCTACACCTTC
TRBV5-1	few	TRBJ2-6	NA	CASSSTGTGTGANVLTF	TGCGCCAGCAGCTCGACGGGAACAGGAACTGGGGCCAACGTCCTGACTTTC
TRBV3-1/TRBV3-2	NA	TRBJ1-1	NA	CASSQDPTRRVEAFF	TGTGCCAGCAGCCAAGATCCGACACGCCGGGTTGAGGCTTTCTTT
TRBV2	NA	TRBJ1-3	NA	CASSISLGVLSGNTIYF	TGTGCCAGCAGTATCAGCCTCGGGGTACTCTCTGGAAACACCATATATTTT
TRBV19	NA	TRBJ1-1	NA	CASRGPPDYTEAFF	TGTGCCAGTAGGGGACCGCCCGATTACACTGAAGCTTTCTTT
TRBV5-5	NA	TRBJ1-2	NA	CASSSGGGYGYTF	TGTGCCAGCAGCTCGGGCGGGGGCTATGGCTACACCTTC
TRBV5-1	NA	TRBJ1-2	NA	CASSKVGEGGYTF	TGCGCCAGCAGCAAGGTCGGTGAGGGTGGCTACACCTTC
TRBV2	NA	TRBJ1-4	NA	CASSIETDSREKLFF	TGTGCCAGCAGTATTGAGACGGACTCACGTGAAAAACTGTTTTTT
TRBV5-1	NA	TRBJ2-3	NA	CASSPGALGDTQYF	TGCGCCAGCAGCCCCGGGGCCTTGGGGGATACGCAGTATTTT
TRBV6-5	NA	TRBJ1-5	NA	CASSYAGGGNQPQHF	TGTGCCAGCAGTTACGCGGGAGGAGGCAATCAGCCCCAGCATTTT
TRBV6-7	NA	TRBJ2-5	TRBD1	CASSYSRGGEQETQYF	TGTGCCAGCAGTTACTCTAGAGGGGGCGAACAAGAGACCCAGTACTTC
TRBV20-1	NA	TRBJ2-2	NA	CSASLVGELFF	TGCAGTGCTAGTCTGGTCGGGGAGCTGTTTTTT
TRBV5-1	NA	TRBJ2-3	NA	CASSLASDTQYF	TGCGCCAGCAGCTTGGCCTCCGATACGCAGTATTTT
TRBV5-6	NA	TRBJ1-3	NA	CASSPEGENTIYF	TGTGCCAGCAGCCCAGAGGGGGAAAACACCATATATTTT
TRBV28	NA	TRBJ1-5	TRBD1	CASSLPGQGVSQPQHF	TGTGCCAGCAGTTTACCTGGACAGGGGGTAAGTCAGCCCCAGCATTTT
TRBV6-5	NA	TRBJ1-3	TRBD1	CASRPGQGRNTIYF	TGTGCCAGCAGGCCGGGACAGGGCAGAAACACCATATATTTT
TRBV20-1	NA	TRBJ1-2	NA	CSAGGEGYTF	TGCAGTGCTGGCGGGGAAGGCTACACCTTC
TRBV27	NA	TRBJ2-1	TRBD2	CASRTSGIVYNEQFF	TGTGCCAGCAGGACTAGCGGGATCGTCTACAATGAGCAGTTCTTC
TRBV10-3	NA	TRBJ2-1	TRBD2	CAIRLGGTSGKGEQFF	TGTGCCATCAGGTTAGGGGGGACTAGCGGGAAAGGTGAGCAGTTCTTC
TRBV3-1/TRBV3-2	NA	TRBJ1-6	NA	CASSQDGLTGYNSPLHF	TGTGCCAGCAGCCAAGATGGCCTAACCGGGTATAATTCACCCCTCCACTTT
TRBV7-9	NA	TRBJ2-5	NA	CASMLGGMETQYF	TGTGCCAGCATGTTGGGGGGAATGGAGACCCAGTACTTC